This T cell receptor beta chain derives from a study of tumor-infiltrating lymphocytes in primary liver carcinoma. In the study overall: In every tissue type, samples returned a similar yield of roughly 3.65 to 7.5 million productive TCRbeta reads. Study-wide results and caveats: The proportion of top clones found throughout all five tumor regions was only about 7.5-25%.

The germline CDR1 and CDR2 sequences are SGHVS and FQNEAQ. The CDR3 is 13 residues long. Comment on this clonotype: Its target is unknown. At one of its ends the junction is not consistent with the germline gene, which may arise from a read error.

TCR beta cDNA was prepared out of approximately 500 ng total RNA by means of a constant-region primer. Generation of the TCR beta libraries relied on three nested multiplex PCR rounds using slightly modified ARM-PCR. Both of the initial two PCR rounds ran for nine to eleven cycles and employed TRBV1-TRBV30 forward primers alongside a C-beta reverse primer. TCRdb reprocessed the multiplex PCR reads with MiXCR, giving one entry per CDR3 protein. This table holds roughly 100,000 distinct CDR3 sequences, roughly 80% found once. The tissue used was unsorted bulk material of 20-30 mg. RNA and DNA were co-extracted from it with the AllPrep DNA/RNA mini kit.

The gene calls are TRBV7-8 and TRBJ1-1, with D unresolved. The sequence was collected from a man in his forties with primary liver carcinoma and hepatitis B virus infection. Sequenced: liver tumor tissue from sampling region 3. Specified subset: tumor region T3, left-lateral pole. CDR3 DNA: TGTGCCAGCACCTTAGAGCAGAGCCGAGTGGCTTTCTTT. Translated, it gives CASTLEQSRVAFF.